This TCR beta chain was sequenced in a study of metastatic and nonmetastatic thyroid tumors. Background on the study: Thyroid patients, malignant and benign, had repertoires compared across blood and tumor or nodule tissue. Study outcomes and limitations: Versus benign nodules, malignant thyroid tumors reportedly had significantly higher TCR beta diversity, in blood and tumor.

Patients were all untreated before their thyroid surgery. The CDR3 totals 15 residues. Trimming took 5 bases from V and 7 from J; bases not matched to a gene: 14. CDR1 is SGHAT and CDR2 is FQNNGV in the germline V gene. Ten or more counts support this clone. The antigen is unknown. In the original processing: Researchers built a distant-metastasis classifier for papillary thyroid cancer that drew on CDR3 differences across clinicopathological groups. TCRdb re-processed the PCR reads through MiXCR. The V and J calls here are based on TCRdb, not the publication. The profile shows over 65,000 clones, around an eighth of them singletons.

Sequencing was performed on tumor tissue. The clonotype originates from a female donor with papillary thyroid cancer or a benign thyroid nodule (not recorded which). Some clones in this sample may be carry-over from other donors' samples. The chain combines TRBV11-2 with TRBJ2-7, with 7 bases that match TRBD2. CDR3 sequence (DNA): TGTGCCAGCAGCCTCCTAGCTAGCGGCGCGGGGGAGCAGTACTTC. It yields the protein CASSLLASGAGEQYF.